One sample yielded the 27 T cell receptor beta chains listed below, sequenced in a study of identifying expanded T cells in peripheral blood. Data came from immunoSEQ multiplex PCR; TCRdb stores just in-frame clones and leaves some out. The sample contains roughly 130,000 clones, 86% of which appear only once. The sequenced material came from blood. The receptors were sampled from a person aged 18 to 75 in good health.

The chain uses TRBV18 and TRBJ2-7, with TRBD1 matching over 8 bases. CDR3 size: 15 residues. CDR1 and CDR2 from the germline V gene are KGHSH and LQKENI. V was pared by 4 bases and J by 6 bases, with 11 bases of the junction left unmatched. CDR3 in amino acids: CASSRGTSGGGEQYF. The CDR3 region has the DNA TGTGCCAGCTCACGGGGCACTTCAGGGGGCGGCGAGCAGTACTTC.

The chain is built from TRBV9 and TRBJ2-3, with 13 bases that match TRBD2. Trimming at V came to 3 bases and at J to 2 bases, leaving 6 bases not matched to a gene. Germline values: CDR1 SGDLS, CDR2 YYNGEE. This CDR3 spans 17 amino acids. The CDR3 DNA is TGTGCCAGCAGCGGGACCGGGACTAGCGGGACCACAGATACGCAGTATTTT. Residues: CASSGTGTSGTTDTQYF. Full variable domain (remainder filled in from reference TRBV9 and TRBJ2-3): DSGVTQTPKHLITATGQRVTLRCSPRSGDLSVYWYQQSLDQGLQFLIQYYNGEERAKGNILERFSAQQFPDLHSELNLSSLELGDSALYFCASSGTGTSGTTDTQYFGPGTRLTVL.

CDR3: CASRSTGRGYGYTF. In nucleotides, the CDR3 is TGTGCCAGCAGGTCAACAGGGAGGGGCTATGGCTACACCTTC. The chain links TRBV6-5 to TRBJ1-2, with D maybe TRBD1 (6 bases). CDR1 MNHEY and CDR2 SVGAGI come from the germline V gene. The CDR3 covers 14 residues. With 6 bases removed from V and 4 bases from J, the gap between germline ends came to 15 bases.

This chain connects TRBV9 to TRBJ1-1; D is perhaps TRBD1 (6 bases). The CDR3 has 13 residues. The germline V gene encodes CDR1 SGDLS and CDR2 YYNGEE. The V and J ends lost 3 bases and 0 bases respectively, with 6 bases between them. The CDR3 DNA sequence: TGTGCCAGCAGCGGGACAGTGAACACTGAAGCTTTCTTT. Its translation: CASSGTVNTEAFF.

J is TRBJ2-3 and V is TRBV18, with a weak D call TRBD1 (5 bases). CDR1 is KGHSH and CDR2 is LQKENI in the germline V gene. V dropped 3 bases and J dropped 3 bases, with 31 bases sitting between them. The CDR3 is 21 residues long. The CDR3 here is CASSPGFGASVGLKGTDTQYF. As DNA, the CDR3 is TGTGCCAGCTCACCCGGGTTTGGAGCGTCAGTAGGTTTGAAGGGGACAGATACGCAGTATTTT.

This chain links TRBV27 with TRBJ1-5; no reliable D call. The CDR3 spans 15 residues. Trimming removed 3 bases from V and 0 bases from J, with 9 bases in between. Per the germline V gene, CDR1 is MNHEY and CDR2 is SMNVEV (reference sequence). The CDR3 DNA is TGTGCCAGCAGTTTGGAGGGTTTTAGCAATCAGCCCCAGCATTTT. Its protein product is CASSLEGFSNQPQHF.

The chain carries TRBV4-2 and TRBJ2-5; maybe TRBD2 (6 bases). Germline V CDR1 and CDR2: LGHNA, YNFKEQ. The CDR3 consists of 14 residues. V was shortened by 4 bases and J by 0 bases, with 9 bases between the two germline ends. The CDR3 DNA reads TGTGCCAGCAGCCCCAGCGGGTACCAAGAGACCCAGTACTTC. Its protein is CASSPSGYQETQYF.

The V gene is TRBV19, the J gene TRBJ2-7; D is unresolved. This CDR3 has 15 residues. Germline assignment: CDR1 LNHDA and CDR2 SQIVND (reference sequence). V was pared by 3 bases and J by 3 bases, with 15 bases between. The CDR3 DNA follows: TGTGCCAGTAGTATGGGTTTGACCGACGGCTACGAGCAGTACTTC. Amino acids: CASSMGLTDGYEQYF.

The V call is TRBV5-4, the J call TRBJ1-5; D is possibly TRBD1 (5 bases). The CDR3 length is 13 residues. Trimming took 4 bases from V and 1 from J, leaving 6 bases between them. Germline assignment: CDR1 SGHNT and CDR2 YYREEE (reference sequence). This chain's CDR3 is CASSQGSNQPQHF. CDR3 nucleotide sequence: TGTGCCAGCAGCCAGGGAAGCAATCAGCCCCAGCATTTT.

The chain couples TRBV19 to TRBJ1-1; D gene ambiguous. With 5 bases removed from V and 7 bases from J, the gap between germline ends came to 11 bases. Looked up from germline, CDR1 is LNHDA and CDR2 is SQIVND (reference sequence). CDR3 length: 12 amino acids. This CDR3 is CASSGMESEAFF. The CDR3 DNA reads TGTGCCAGTAGTGGTATGGAAAGTGAAGCTTTCTTT.

Here the CDR3 reads CASSSGGGLANEQFF. The CDR3 region has the DNA TGTGCCAGCAGCTCGGGGGGAGGACTAGCCAATGAGCAGTTCTTC. V and J are TRBV7-6 and TRBJ2-1; the match to TRBD2 covers 8 bases. This CDR3 has 15 amino acids. The V and J ends lost 4 bases and 6 bases, in that order; junction bases with no gene match: 8. Germline V gene sequence: CDR1 SGHVS, CDR2 FNYEAQ.

The chain uses TRBV18 and TRBJ1-1; D is ambiguous. Germline assignment: CDR1 KGHSH and CDR2 LQKENI. V gave up 2 bases and J gave up 11 bases, with 15 bases separating them. The CDR3 length is 13 residues. DNA for the CDR3: TGTGCCAGCTCACCATCGGACGTACGGGAGGCTTTCTTT. Residues: CASSPSDVREAFF.

This clone came up a few times. The V call is TRBV27, the J call TRBJ2-5; 11 bases align to TRBD2. Germline CDR1 reads MNHEY; CDR2 reads SMNVEV (reference sequence). With 4 bases clipped from V and 5 bases from J, the junction kept 3 bases outside the gene matches. This CDR3 region has 14 residues. The CDR3 DNA follows: TGTGCCAGCAGTTCTTTAGCGGGAGGGGAGACCCAGTACTTC. Its translation: CASSSLAGGETQYF.

The chain links TRBV6-6 to TRBJ2-1, with D possibly TRBD2 on 5 matching bases. Germline CDR1 MNHNY, CDR2 SVGAGI (reference sequence). This CDR3 region has 13 residues. V gave up 6 bases and J gave up 12 bases, with 18 bases separating them. The CDR3 DNA reads TGTGCCAGCAGCGACCCGAGGGAAAATAGGCAGTTCTTC. Translated: CASSDPRENRQFF.

This clone showed up just a few times. J is TRBJ1-3 and V is TRBV5-5; TRBD1 matches at 7 bases. The V gene's germline CDR1 is SGHKS and CDR2 YYEKEE (reference sequence). V dropped 4 bases and J dropped 6; count of bases not matched to a gene: 22. There are 19 residues in the CDR3. CDR3 sequence (DNA): TGTGCCAGCAGCCCAAGCGATACTAGTTCTCCGGGACAGCAAAACACCATATATTTT. Translation gives CASSPSDTSSPGQQNTIYF.

This chain connects TRBV30 to TRBJ1-1; D is undetermined. Between the trimmed V and J ends, which lost 1 base and 6 bases, there was a span of 9 bases. This CDR3 has 12 residues. Germline CDR1 is GTSNPN and CDR2 is SVGIG (reference sequence). The CDR3 coding sequence is TGTGCCTGGAGTGCATTTTTAGCTGAAGCTTTCTTT. Translated, it gives CAWSAFLAEAFF.

This clone has only one observation. This sequence joins TRBV19 and TRBJ1-5; 10 bases match TRBD1. Trimming took 7 bases from V and 5 from J; bases not matched to a gene: 5. The germline V gene encodes CDR1 LNHDA and CDR2 SQIVND (reference sequence). The CDR3 runs to 14 residues. The CDR3 DNA follows: TGTGCCAGTACCAAGACAGGGGGCGATCAGCCCCAGCATTTT. Its protein is CASTKTGGDQPQHF.

The rearrangement uses TRBV9 and TRBJ1-2; TRBD1 agrees at 8 bases. Germline V lookup: CDR1 SGDLS, CDR2 YYNGEE. The CDR3 totals 13 residues. V gave up 4 bases and J gave up 6 bases; unmatched junction bases: 5. The CDR3 region is CASSPDRADGYTF. Written as DNA, the CDR3 is TGTGCCAGCAGCCCGGACAGGGCGGATGGCTACACCTTC.

In its sample, this clone was seen a few times. V gene TRBV7-9 combines with J gene TRBJ2-7; D unresolved. Germline lookup yields CDR1 SEHNR and CDR2 FQNEAQ (reference sequence). Trimming took 4 bases from V and 0 from J, leaving 4 bases between them. The CDR3 length is 12 residues. In DNA form, the CDR3 reads TGTGCCAGCAGCTCGAGCTCCTACGAGCAGTACTTC. Protein: CASSSSSYEQYF.

Only a few counts were recorded for this clone. V usage is TRBV16 and J usage is TRBJ1-3; D is ambiguous. The V gene lost 6 bases and the J gene lost 0 bases, with 9 bases spanning the gap. Germline CDR1 reads KGHSY; CDR2 reads FQNENV. The CDR3 has 14 residues. The CDR3: CASSLRPSGNTIYF. CDR3 in DNA: TGTGCCAGCAGTCTCCGGCCCTCTGGAAACACCATATATTTT.

The J gene is TRBJ1-2, the V gene TRBV5-1, with 9 positions matching TRBD1. Germline V gene lookup returns CDR1 SGHRS and CDR2 YFSETQ. Trimming took 4 bases from V and 4 from J; bases not matched to a gene: 8. This CDR3 comprises 15 residues. This CDR3 reads CASSPRQGGGYGYTF. CDR3 bases: TGCGCCAGCAGCCCTAGACAGGGGGGAGGCTATGGCTACACCTTC.

The chain carries TRBV7-2 and TRBJ2-1, with 12 bases fitting TRBD2. CDR1 is SGHTA and CDR2 is FQGNSA in the germline V gene. The CDR3 is made up of 19 amino acids. Germline trimming cut 5 bases from V and 12 bases from J; bases unmatched to any gene: 23. DNA of the CDR3: TGTGCCAGCAGCCCCCGGGGAAAATCGTCGACTAGCGGGAGATTTGGGCAGTTCTTC. This sequence encodes CASSPRGKSSTSGRFGQFF.

The chain uses TRBV6-5 and TRBJ1-3; D remains unclear. V gave up 0 bases and J gave up 4 bases, with 10 bases separating them. CDR3 length: 15 residues. Germline lookup yields CDR1 MNHEY and CDR2 SVGAGI. This CDR3 is CASSYSNPDGNTIYF. CDR3 nucleotides: TGTGCCAGCAGTTACTCGAATCCCGACGGAAACACCATATATTTT.

V and J are TRBV5-5 and TRBJ2-1, with a tentative D call TRBD1 (5 bases). The V end lost 6 bases, the J end lost 8 bases, and 24 bases lay between the germline ends. The CDR3 covers 16 residues. Germline lookup yields CDR1 SGHKS and CDR2 YYEKEE (reference sequence). This CDR3 is CASTKASQGSWDEQFF. The CDR3 nucleotides are TGTGCCAGCACCAAAGCTTCCCAGGGATCGTGGGATGAGCAGTTCTTC.

V usage is TRBV6-5 and J usage is TRBJ2-7; either TRBD1 or TRBD2 may supply D (5 bases each). Trimming removed 0 bases from V and 5 bases from J, with 17 bases in between. The germline V gene encodes CDR1 MNHEY and CDR2 SVGAGI. The CDR3 runs to 16 residues. Here the CDR3 reads CASSYSRAGSSHEQYF. The CDR3 nucleotides read TGTGCCAGCAGTTACTCGAGGGCAGGGTCCAGCCACGAGCAGTACTTC.

The chain recombines TRBV28 with TRBJ1-3; D remains unclear. The CDR3 sequence is 15 residues long. Germline V gives CDR1 MDHEN, CDR2 SYDVKM. V lost 4 bases, J lost 0 bases, and 10 bases lay in between. CDR3 loop: CASSSPGYSGNTIYF. CDR3 coding DNA: TGTGCCAGCAGTTCTCCGGGATACTCTGGAAACACCATATATTTT.

The rearrangement joins TRBV2 to TRBJ1-5; D call uncertain. V lost 3 bases and J lost 5, with 8 bases in between. Germline V gives CDR1 SNHLY, CDR2 FYNNEI. The CDR3 runs to 13 residues. CDR3 loop: CASSEESHQPQHF. The CDR3 DNA reads as TGTGCCAGCAGTGAGGAGAGCCATCAGCCCCAGCATTTT.